This TCR beta chain was obtained from a study of brain T cells in children with intractable seizures. Indicated time point: blood from clinic visit 5 months post-surgery; TSC patient then seizure free. Data came from immunoSEQ multiplex PCR; TCRdb stores just in-frame clones and leaves some out. The profile covers about 340,000 clones, with over 90% appearing a single time and roughly 6% taken by the ten largest. The CDR3 covers 13 residues. V dropped 0 bases and J dropped 10 bases, with 9 bases sitting between them. Germline-derived CDR1 and CDR2 are LGHDT and YNNKEL (reference sequence). This sample comprised peripheral blood, obtained about 5 months after surgery. The receptor comes from a boy in the first two years of life with tuberous sclerosis and intractable seizures. The rearrangement links TRBV3-1 (or the pseudogene TRBV3-2) to TRBJ1-4; tentatively, D is TRBD1 (5 bases). CDR3 in DNA: TGTGCCAGCAGCCAAGAACCGGGGGGAAAACTGTTTTTT. It is translated as CASSQEPGGKLFF.